This T cell receptor beta chain comes out of a study of blood T cells in healthy people across ages. General observations from the study: It was found that TCR beta diversity correlated strongly with the percentage of naive T cells.

Through a sample-barcoded 5' primer and a J-beta primer mix, a second PCR was run for roughly 6 to 11 cycles. The template-switch adaptor, which had 12 random nucleotides, put a tag on each cDNA molecule. TCRdb used MiXCR to reprocess the 5' RACE reads, holding one entry per CDR3 protein. The sample holds over 500,000 distinct CDR3 sequences; 45% to 60% are singletons and the top ten take less than 15%. As regards this clonotype: The antigen remains unidentified. This could be a read error, since a much larger clone is one nucleotide away.

The source is a woman aged 80 or over in good health. Specimen: blood.

CDR3 sequence (DNA): TGTGCCAGCAGCCCTGGACTAGCTTGGGGCAATGAGCAGTACTTC. Residues: CASSPGLAWGNEQYF. This sequence joins TRBV11-2 and TRBJ2-5, with 8 bases that match TRBD2. J gave up 11 bases and V 5 bases, and 16 bases lay outside the gene matches. Per germline, CDR1 SGHAT and CDR2 FQNNGV. This CDR3 contains 15 residues.